These 22 T cell receptor beta chains were sequenced from one sample in a study of post-analysis software for immune sequencing data (dated by TCRdb to between 2014 and 2016). Broad study findings and their caveats: A handful of TRBV segments, including TRBV5-6, TRBV5-1 and TRBV20-1, were significantly more frequent in patients than controls.

The library was produced with PCR. Sequencing instrument: Illumina HiSeq 2500. To reduce PCR and sequencing biases, unique molecular identifiers were built into the TCR beta cDNA libraries. Clones were called with MiXCR by TCRdb after fastp trimmed the public reads at Q25, and only in-frame beta chains were retained. Each entry merges the rows of one CDR3 protein and shows their most common DNA and genes. For this sample the table gives about 540,000 distinct CDR3 sequences, of which 30% to 40% were detected only once. The ten largest clonotypes hold roughly 6% of the sample. These receptors have no known antigen. Sequencing was carried out using blood. These receptors were obtained from a girl aged 2-17 years with multiple sclerosis.

This chain links TRBV6-5 with TRBJ2-2; possible D gene TRBD1, 6 bases. V dropped 2 bases and J dropped 4 bases, with 14 bases sitting between them. Germline V gene lookup returns CDR1 MNHEY and CDR2 SVGAGI. The CDR3 has 16 amino acids. CDR3 sequence: CASSYGGRGSTGELFF. CDR3 coding DNA: TGTGCCAGCAGTTACGGTGGCAGGGGCAGCACCGGGGAGCTGTTTTTT.

This clonotype has just one count. As DNA, the CDR3 is TGCGCCAGCAGCGGGGAGCGCCTCCCCCAAGAGACCCAGTACTTC. Translated, it gives CASSGERLPQETQYF. This chain uses TRBV5-1 with TRBJ2-5; D possibly corresponds to TRBD2 (5 bases). V was pared by 4 bases and J by 1 base, with 14 bases between. CDR3 length: 15 amino acids. The germline gives CDR1 SGHRS, CDR2 YFSETQ.

The genes are TRBV20-1 and TRBJ1-6; D may be TRBD1 (6 bases). The CDR3 is 13 residues long. V was cut by 1 base and J by 11 bases, with 12 bases left in between. Germline values: CDR1 DFQATT, CDR2 SNEGSKA (reference sequence). The chain's CDR3 is CSARGQTGPPLHF. For the CDR3, the DNA is TGCAGTGCTAGAGGTCAGACAGGCCCACCCCTCCACTTT.

This clonotype was detected only a few times. This chain connects TRBV12-3 or TRBV12-4 to TRBJ1-1; no clear D. The CDR3 consists of 12 residues. Trimming took off 3 bases at V and 3 bases at J, with 5 bases between the two ends. The CDR3, as DNA: TGTGCCAGCAGTTTTAGTGACACTGAAGCTTTCTTT. Protein product: CASSFSDTEAFF.

The chain joins TRBV6-5 to TRBJ2-3; D is undetermined. This CDR3 has 15 amino acids. The germline CDR1 and CDR2 sequences are MNHEY and SVGAGI. Trimming took off 0 bases at V and 6 bases at J, with 13 bases between the two ends. CDR3 nucleotides: TGTGCCAGCAGTTACTCCGACAACTTGGGGGATACGCAGTATTTT. Its translation is CASSYSDNLGDTQYF.

The table lists this clonotype with a few counts. This chain joins TRBV7-3 and TRBJ2-3, with 9 bases fitting TRBD1. This CDR3 is built from 16 residues. The V segment lost 4 bases and the J segment 3 bases; nucleotides outside the gene matches: 8. Per germline, CDR1 SGHTA and CDR2 FQGTGA. CDR3 amino acids: CASSYGRDRETDTQYF. The CDR3 region has the DNA TGTGCCAGCAGCTACGGGCGGGACAGGGAAACAGATACGCAGTATTTT.

J is TRBJ1-2 and V is TRBV29-1; D is unresolved. V lost 3 bases to trimming and J lost 4 bases, with 6 bases between them. This CDR3 has 11 amino acids. Germline CDR1 and CDR2: SQVTM and ANQGSEA. The DNA for the CDR3 is TGCAGCGTTGAGTCTATCTATGGCTACACCTTC. Its protein product is CSVESIYGYTF. Looking up the rest from reference TRBV29-1 and TRBJ1-2 gives the full variable domain: SAVISQKPSRDICQRGTSLTIQCQVDSQVTMMFWYRQQPGQSLTLIATANQGSEATYESGFVIDKFPISRPNLTFSTLTVSNMSPEDSSIYLCSVESIYGYTFGSGTRLTVV.

CDR3 loop: CASSYSAGANQPQHF. The DNA of the CDR3 is TGTGCCAGCAGTTACTCGGCCGGAGCCAATCAGCCCCAGCATTTT. The V gene is TRBV6-5, the J gene TRBJ1-5, with D unresolved. V dropped 0 bases and J dropped 3 bases, with 9 bases sitting between them. The CDR3 totals 15 residues. From germline, CDR1 is MNHEY and CDR2 SVGAGI.

The V gene is TRBV5-1, the J gene TRBJ1-4; TRBD1 is a possible D gene (6 bases). V gave up 7 bases and J gave up 4 bases, with 17 bases separating them. This CDR3 is built from 15 residues. Germline CDR1 SGHRS, CDR2 YFSETQ. CDR3: CASHGPGGGNEKLFF. In DNA form, the CDR3 reads TGCGCCAGCCATGGGCCGGGAGGGGGTAATGAAAAACTGTTTTTT.

This clonotype was found a few times. CDR3 sequence reads: CASSVYTSGGKVAEQFF. CDR3 coding DNA: TGTGCCAGCAGTGTGTACACTAGCGGGGGAAAGGTCGCTGAGCAGTTCTTC. The chain combines TRBV6-1 with TRBJ2-1; 11 bases map to TRBD2. From germline, CDR1 is MNHNS and CDR2 SASEGT. The CDR3 runs 17 residues. Trimming removed 4 bases from V and 9 bases from J; junction bases left unmatched: 14.

This clonotype occurred many times. The rearrangement uses TRBV4-1 and TRBJ2-7; D possibly corresponds to TRBD2 (5 bases). V was trimmed by 0 bases and J by 4 bases, leaving 13 bases between them. The CDR3 has 15 amino acids. Germline V CDR1 and CDR2: MGHRA, YSYEKL. This chain's CDR3 is CASSQEGDTFYEQYF. DNA of the CDR3: TGCGCCAGCAGCCAAGAGGGAGACACCTTTTACGAGCAGTACTTC.

This clonotype turned up a few times. CDR3 sequence: CSALHMSSYNEQFF. The CDR3 DNA reads as TGCAGTGCTCTCCACATGAGCTCCTACAATGAGCAGTTCTTC. V is TRBV20-1 and J is TRBJ2-1; no clear D gene. V dropped 5 bases and J dropped 0 bases, with 11 bases sitting between them. The CDR3 contains 14 residues. From germline, CDR1 is DFQATT and CDR2 SNEGSKA (reference sequence).

This clonotype turned up a few times. The chain has TRBV4-1 and TRBJ1-2, with 7 bases that match TRBD1. The CDR3 spans 15 residues. The V gene end was trimmed by 2 bases and the J gene end by 3 bases; junction bases not matched to a gene: 6. Per germline, CDR1 MGHRA and CDR2 YSYEKL. CDR3 nucleotides: TGCGCCAGCAGCCAAATAGGGCAGGGGGACTATGGCTACACCTTC. Translating gives CASSQIGQGDYGYTF.

This clonotype was detected only a few times. The chain recombines TRBV9 with TRBJ2-5; possible D gene TRBD1, 5 bases. Germline CDR1 and CDR2: SGDLS and YYNGEE. V was trimmed by 1 base and J by 1 base, leaving 8 bases between them. CDR3 length: 14 amino acids. CDR3 sequence (DNA): TGTGCCAGCAGCGTACCCGACAGCCAAGAGACCCAGTACTTC. Its protein is CASSVPDSQETQYF.

The rearrangement uses TRBV20-1 and TRBJ1-2, with D uncertain. The CDR3 has 12 amino acids. Trimming pared 3 bases from V and 2 bases from J, leaving 7 bases between. Looked up from germline, CDR1 is DFQATT and CDR2 is SNEGSKA (reference sequence). This CDR3 reads CSASLQNYGYTF. The DNA for the CDR3 is TGCAGTGCTAGCTTACAAAACTATGGCTACACCTTC.

This clonotype has a count of ten or more. The chain joins TRBV10-3 to TRBJ2-4; D uncertain. CDR1 is ENHRY, CDR2 SYGVKD, per germline. V was shortened by 4 bases and J by 0 bases, with 13 bases between the two germline ends. The CDR3 is made up of 16 amino acids. CDR3 nucleotides: TGTGCCATCAGTGCCGAAGGGTTGGAAGCCAAAAACATTCAGTACTTC. It yields the protein CAISAEGLEAKNIQYF.

This clonotype appeared a few times. This chain links TRBV5-1 with TRBJ2-1; 16 bases align to TRBD2. Germline loops: CDR1 SGHRS, CDR2 YFSETQ. The CDR3 is 17 residues long. V lost 3 bases and J lost 14; bases outside the gene matches: 14. DNA of the CDR3: TGCGCCAGCAGCTACTCCGGGACTAGCGGGGGGGCAAGTATAAAGTTCTTC. Protein product: CASSYSGTSGGASIKFF.

This clonotype was observed a few times. This chain uses TRBV27 with TRBJ1-4; 7 bases are shared with TRBD1. The germline gives CDR1 MNHEY, CDR2 SMNVEV (reference sequence). Trimming at V came to 4 bases and at J to 4 bases, leaving 6 bases not matched to a gene. CDR3 length: 15 residues. The CDR3 loop reads CASSSQGLVNEKLFF. In nucleotides, the CDR3 is TGTGCCAGCAGTTCACAGGGGCTCGTTAATGAAAAACTGTTTTTT.

V usage is TRBV20-1 and J usage is TRBJ2-1; 11 bases are shared with TRBD2. V lost 5 bases and J lost 7; bases outside the gene matches: 7. CDR3 size: 14 residues. CDR1 is DFQATT and CDR2 is SNEGSKA in the germline V gene (reference sequence). CDR3 coding DNA: TGCAGTGCTCCTACTAGCGGGGGCGGGAATGAGCAGTTCTTC. Its translation: CSAPTSGGGNEQFF.

The V call is TRBV12-3 or TRBV12-4, the J call TRBJ2-1; D may be TRBD2 (5 bases). V dropped 8 bases and J dropped 2 bases, with 13 bases sitting between them. The CDR3 has 14 residues. This chain's CDR3 is CASGELGTYNEQFF. The CDR3 DNA follows: TGTGCCAGCGGGGAGTTAGGGACCTACAATGAGCAGTTCTTC.

This chain uses TRBV9 with TRBJ2-5; 13 bases fit TRBD2. Germline CDR1 is SGDLS and CDR2 is YYNGEE. This CDR3 is 18 amino acids long. V lost 3 bases to trimming and J lost 1 base; unmatched junction nucleotides: 9. The CDR3 region is CASSARTSGGPIQETQYF. CDR3 bases: TGTGCCAGCAGCGCGCGGACTAGCGGGGGACCTATCCAAGAGACCCAGTACTTC.

The DNA for the CDR3 is TGCAGTGGTGGAGGGGGACTCTCCTACGAGCAGTACTTC. Translating it yields CSGGGGLSYEQYF. This chain links TRBV20-1 with TRBJ2-7, with D possibly called TRBD1 or TRBD2 (6 bases each). The CDR3 extends over 13 amino acids. Trimming shortened V by 7 bases and J by 0 bases, and 13 bases separated the two germline ends. CDR1 is DFQATT and CDR2 is SNEGSKA in the germline V gene (reference sequence).